This T cell receptor (beta chain) was sequenced during a study of blood T cell repertoires in COVID-19. The repertoire was sequenced with immunoSEQ multiplex PCR; TCRdb's copy has only in-frame clones and lacks some. The sample lists around 140,000 clones; 80% to 90% were seen once. Germline values: CDR1 LNHNV, CDR2 YYDKDF (reference sequence). The CDR3 has 15 residues. The V segment lost 8 bases and the J segment 4 bases; nucleotides outside the gene matches: 8. This TCR derives from a man aged 45-60 years with active COVID-19. Sequences were obtained from peripheral blood. J is TRBJ2-1 and V is TRBV15; 10 bases fit TRBD2. The CDR3 DNA is TGTGCCACCGGTAATAGCGGGGGGTATTACAATGAGCAGTTCTTC. Its protein is CATGNSGGYYNEQFF.